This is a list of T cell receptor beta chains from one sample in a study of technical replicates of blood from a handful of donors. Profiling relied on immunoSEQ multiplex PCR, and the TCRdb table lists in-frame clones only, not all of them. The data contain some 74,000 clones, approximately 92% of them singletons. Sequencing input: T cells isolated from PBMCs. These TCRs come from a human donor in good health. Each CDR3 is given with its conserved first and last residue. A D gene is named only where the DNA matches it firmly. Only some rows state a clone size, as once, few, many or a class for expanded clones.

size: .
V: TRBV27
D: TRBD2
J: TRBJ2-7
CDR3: CASSPGLAGFYEQYF
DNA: TGTGCCAGCAGCCCGGGACTAGCGGGTTTCTACGAGCAGTACTTC

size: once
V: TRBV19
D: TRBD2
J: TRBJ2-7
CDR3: CASTPSGSEVHEQYF
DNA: TGTGCCAGTACCCCTAGCGGGAGTGAGGTTCACGAGCAGTACTTC

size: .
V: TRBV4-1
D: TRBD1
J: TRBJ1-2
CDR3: CASSLPRTGGGDGYTF
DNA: TGCGCCAGCAGCCTGCCCCGGACAGGGGGCGGCGACGGCTACACCTTC

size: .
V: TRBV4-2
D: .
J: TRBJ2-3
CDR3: CASSQEVAPDTQYF
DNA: TGTGCCAGCAGCCAAGAGGTGGCTCCGGATACGCAGTATTTT

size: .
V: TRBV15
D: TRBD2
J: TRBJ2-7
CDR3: CATSVGLAGNSYEQYF
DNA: TGTGCCACCAGCGTAGGACTAGCGGGAAACTCCTACGAGCAGTACTTC

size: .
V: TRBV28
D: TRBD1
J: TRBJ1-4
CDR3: CASSRRGRDEKLFF
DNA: TGTGCCAGCAGTCGCAGGGGGCGAGATGAAAAACTGTTTTTT

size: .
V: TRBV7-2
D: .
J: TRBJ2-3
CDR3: CASSLVRDTQYF
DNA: TGTGCCAGCAGCTTAGTGAGAGATACGCAGTATTTT

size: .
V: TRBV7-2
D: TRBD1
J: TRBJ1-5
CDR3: CASSSGTENQPQHF
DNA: TGTGCCAGCAGCTCCGGGACAGAGAATCAGCCCCAGCATTTT

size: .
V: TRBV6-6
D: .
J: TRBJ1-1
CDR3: CASSPLAGGEAFF
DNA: TGTGCCAGCAGTCCCCTCGCCGGGGGTGAAGCTTTCTTT

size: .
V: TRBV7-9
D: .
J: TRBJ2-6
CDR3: CASSHQYSGANVLTF
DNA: TGTGCCAGCAGCCATCAGTACTCTGGGGCCAACGTCCTGACTTTC

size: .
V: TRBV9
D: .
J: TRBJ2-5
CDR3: CASSVSPSAQETQYF
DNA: TGTGCCAGCAGCGTATCGCCTAGCGCCCAAGAGACCCAGTACTTC

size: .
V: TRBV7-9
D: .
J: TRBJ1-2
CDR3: CASSLIFLGSGYTF
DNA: TGTGCCAGCAGCTTAATTTTCCTGGGCAGTGGCTACACCTTC

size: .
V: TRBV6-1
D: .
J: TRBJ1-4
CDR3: CASSVVEVEKLFF
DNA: TGTGCCAGCAGTGTGGTAGAGGTTGAAAAACTGTTTTTT

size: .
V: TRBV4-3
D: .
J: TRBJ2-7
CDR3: CASSQTPGSTYEQYF
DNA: TGCGCCAGCAGCCAAACACCCGGGTCTACCTACGAGCAGTACTTC

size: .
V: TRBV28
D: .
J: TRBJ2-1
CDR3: CASTPLGRTYNEQFF
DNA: TGTGCCAGCACCCCTCTGGGGAGAACTTACAATGAGCAGTTCTTC

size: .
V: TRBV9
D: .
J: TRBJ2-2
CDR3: CASSVTGNMAGELFF
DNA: TGTGCCAGCAGCGTCACAGGGAATATGGCCGGGGAGCTGTTTTTT

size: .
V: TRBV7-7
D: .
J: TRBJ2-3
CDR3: CASQGRGDTQYF
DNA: TGTGCCAGCCAGGGTAGGGGAGATACGCAGTATTTT

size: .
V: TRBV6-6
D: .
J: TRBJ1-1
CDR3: CASSYSMRTEAFF
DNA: TGTGCCAGCAGTTACTCGATGCGTACTGAAGCTTTCTTT

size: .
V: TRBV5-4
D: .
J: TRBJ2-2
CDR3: CASSLGQRELFF
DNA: TGTGCCAGCAGCTTGGGGCAGAGGGAGCTGTTTTTT

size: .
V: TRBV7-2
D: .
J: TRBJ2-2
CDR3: CASSLTPSSGGAHTGELFF
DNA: TGTGCCAGCAGCTTAACCCCGAGTTCCGGGGGAGCGCACACCGGGGAGCTGTTTTTT

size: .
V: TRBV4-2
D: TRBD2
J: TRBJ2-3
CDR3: CASSPEVPAGGTDTQYF
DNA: TGTGCCAGCAGCCCAGAGGTCCCAGCGGGAGGAACAGATACGCAGTATTTT

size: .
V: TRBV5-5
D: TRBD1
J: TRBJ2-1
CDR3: CASSRTGGEIEQFF
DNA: TGTGCCAGCAGCCGAACAGGGGGCGAGATTGAGCAGTTCTTC

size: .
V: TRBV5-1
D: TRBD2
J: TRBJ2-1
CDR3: CASGKIGTSQQLTYNEQFF
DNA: TGCGCCAGCGGCAAAATAGGGACTAGCCAACAACTTACCTACAATGAGCAGTTCTTC

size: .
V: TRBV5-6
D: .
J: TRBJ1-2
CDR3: CASSLGEGYTF
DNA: TGTGCCAGCAGTTTGGGTGAGGGCTACACCTTC

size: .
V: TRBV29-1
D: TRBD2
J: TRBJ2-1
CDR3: CSAGGTSGILEQFF
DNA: TGCAGCGCCGGGGGGACTAGCGGGATTCTTGAGCAGTTCTTC

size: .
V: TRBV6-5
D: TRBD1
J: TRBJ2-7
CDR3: CASRPGQAYEQYF
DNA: TGTGCCAGCAGACCCGGACAGGCCTACGAGCAGTACTTC

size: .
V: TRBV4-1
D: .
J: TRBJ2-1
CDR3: CASSQDAERYNEQFF
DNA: TGCGCCAGCAGCCAAGATGCAGAACGTTACAATGAGCAGTTCTTC

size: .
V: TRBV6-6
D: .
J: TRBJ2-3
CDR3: CASSYPPGDTQYF
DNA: TGTGCCAGCAGTTACCCCCCAGGAGATACGCAGTATTTT

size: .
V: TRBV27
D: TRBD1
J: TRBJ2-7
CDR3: CASSLGTGNYEQYF
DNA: TGTGCCAGCAGTTTGGGGACAGGGAACTACGAGCAGTACTTC

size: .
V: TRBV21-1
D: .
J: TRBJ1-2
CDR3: CATESSGGYTF
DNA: TGTGCCACCGAATCTTCAGGTGGCTACACCTTC

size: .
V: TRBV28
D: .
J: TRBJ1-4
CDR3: CASSSSRGFEEKLFF
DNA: TGTGCCAGCAGCTCCAGTAGGGGTTTCGAGGAAAAACTGTTTTTT

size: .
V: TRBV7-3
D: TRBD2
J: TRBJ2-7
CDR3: CASSQGLAGYEQYF
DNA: TGTGCCAGCAGCCAAGGACTAGCGGGCTACGAGCAGTACTTC

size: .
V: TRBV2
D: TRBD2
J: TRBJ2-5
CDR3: CASRRAGEKETQYF
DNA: TGTGCCAGCAGGAGAGCGGGAGAAAAAGAGACCCAGTACTTC

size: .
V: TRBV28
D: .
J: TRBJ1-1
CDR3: CASSFKEGTTEAFF
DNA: TGTGCCAGCAGTTTCAAGGAGGGGACCACTGAAGCTTTCTTT

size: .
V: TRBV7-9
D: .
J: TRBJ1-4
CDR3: CASSLVEIQIGEKLFF
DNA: TGTGCCAGCAGCTTAGTGGAAATACAGATCGGAGAAAAACTGTTTTTT

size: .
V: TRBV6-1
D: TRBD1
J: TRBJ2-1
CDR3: CASREQGANNEQFF
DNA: TGTGCCAGCAGAGAACAGGGGGCGAATAATGAGCAGTTCTTC

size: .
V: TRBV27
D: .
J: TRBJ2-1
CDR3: CASSERDGEQFF
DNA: TGTGCCAGCTCGGAGCGAGACGGTGAGCAGTTCTTC

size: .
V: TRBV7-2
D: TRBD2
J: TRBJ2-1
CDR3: CASSLAGSGRDEQFF
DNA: TGTGCCAGCAGCTTAGCGGGGAGCGGGAGGGATGAGCAGTTCTTC

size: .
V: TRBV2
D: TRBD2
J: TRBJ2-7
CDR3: CASSGRKGLAGAPYEQYF
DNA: TGTGCCAGCAGTGGCCGCAAGGGACTAGCGGGAGCCCCTTACGAGCAGTACTTC

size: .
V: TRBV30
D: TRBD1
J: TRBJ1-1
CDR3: CAWSVGRGRNEAFF
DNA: TGTGCCTGGAGTGTTGGCAGGGGGCGAAATGAAGCTTTCTTT

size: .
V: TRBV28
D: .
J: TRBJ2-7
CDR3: CASSTQGTSYEQYF
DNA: TGTGCCAGCAGCACACAGGGAACCAGCTACGAGCAGTACTTC

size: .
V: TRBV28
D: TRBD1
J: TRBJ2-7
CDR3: CASHSSPGQGNYEQYF
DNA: TGTGCCAGTCACTCTTCACCGGGACAGGGAAACTACGAGCAGTACTTC

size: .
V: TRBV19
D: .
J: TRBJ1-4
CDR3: CASQTGATNEKLFF
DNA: TGTGCCAGTCAAACTGGTGCAACTAATGAAAAACTGTTTTTT

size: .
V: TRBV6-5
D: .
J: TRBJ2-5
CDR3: CASSYRESLETQYF
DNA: TGTGCCAGCAGTTACAGGGAGAGTTTAGAGACCCAGTACTTC

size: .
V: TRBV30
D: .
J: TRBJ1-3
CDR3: CAWTFLSRSSGNTIYF
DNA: TGTGCCTGGACTTTCCTCTCTCGGAGCTCTGGAAACACCATATATTTT

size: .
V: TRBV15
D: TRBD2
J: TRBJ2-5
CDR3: CATSRGLIAGGQETQYF
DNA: TGTGCCACCAGCAGAGGTTTAATAGCGGGAGGACAAGAGACCCAGTACTTC

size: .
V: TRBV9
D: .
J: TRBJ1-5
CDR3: CASSAQGNDNQPQHF
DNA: TGTGCCAGCAGCGCTCAGGGTAATGACAATCAGCCCCAGCATTTT

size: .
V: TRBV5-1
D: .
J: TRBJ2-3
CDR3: CASSLAGRPDTQYF
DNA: TGCGCCAGCAGCTTGGCTGGGCGCCCAGATACGCAGTATTTT

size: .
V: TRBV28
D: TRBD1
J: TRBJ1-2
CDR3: CASSPGQFMYGYTF
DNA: TGTGCCAGCAGCCCGGGACAGTTCATGTATGGCTACACCTTC

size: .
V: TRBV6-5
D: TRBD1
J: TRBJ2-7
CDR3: CASSSGDRALYEQYF
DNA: TGTGCCAGCAGTTCCGGAGACAGGGCCCTCTACGAGCAGTACTTC

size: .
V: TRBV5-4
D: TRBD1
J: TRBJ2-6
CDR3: CASSPGTGGSGANVLTF
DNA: TGTGCCAGCAGCCCCGGGACAGGGGGCTCTGGGGCCAACGTCCTGACTTTC

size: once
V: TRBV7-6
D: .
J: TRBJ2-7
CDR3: CASSPSARSSYEQYF
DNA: TGTGCCAGCAGCCCAAGCGCGAGAAGCTCCTACGAGCAGTACTTC

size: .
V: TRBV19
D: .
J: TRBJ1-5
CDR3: CASSIDRGSNQPQHF
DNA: TGTGCCAGTAGTATAGACAGGGGTAGCAATCAGCCCCAGCATTTT

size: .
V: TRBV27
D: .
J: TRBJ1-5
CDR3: CASSQWRNQPQHF
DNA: TGTGCCAGCAGCCAGTGGCGCAATCAGCCCCAGCATTTT